This T cell receptor (beta chain) was sequenced during a study of cytomegalovirus exposure and HLA in healthy donors. Study-wide results and caveats: The study flagged roughly 160 TCR beta chains as cytomegalovirus-associated.

To note about this clone: Its matching antigen is unknown.

PCR employed 60 Vbeta and 13 Jbeta primers. Repertoires were generated with immunoSEQ multiplex PCR, while TCRdb's copy carries only in-frame clones and drops some. The repertoire holds over 150,000 clones, about 77% seen once, with 7.4% in the top ten. Specimen: PBMCs. The sequence was obtained from a male donor in good health and CMV-seropositive.

This CDR3 reads CASSSNSYEQYF. In DNA form, the CDR3 reads TGTGCCAGCAGTTCCAACTCCTACGAGCAGTACTTC. V gene TRBV6-5 combines with J gene TRBJ2-5, with no clear D. TRBJ2-7 matches the DNA end more closely, so the J call is doubtful. CDR1 MNHEY and CDR2 SVGAGI come from the germline V gene. There are 12 residues in the CDR3.